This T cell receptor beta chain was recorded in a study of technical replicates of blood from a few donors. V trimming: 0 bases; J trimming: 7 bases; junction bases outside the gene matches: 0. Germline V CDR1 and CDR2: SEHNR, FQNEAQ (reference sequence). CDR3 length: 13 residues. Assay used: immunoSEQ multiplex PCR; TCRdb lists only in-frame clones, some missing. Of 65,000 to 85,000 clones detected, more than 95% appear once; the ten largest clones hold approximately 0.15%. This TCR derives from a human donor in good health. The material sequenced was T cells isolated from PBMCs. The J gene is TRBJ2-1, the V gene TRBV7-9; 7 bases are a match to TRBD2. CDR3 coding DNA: TGTGCCAGCAGCTTAGCGGGAGGGAATGAGCAGTTCTTC. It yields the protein CASSLAGGNEQFF.